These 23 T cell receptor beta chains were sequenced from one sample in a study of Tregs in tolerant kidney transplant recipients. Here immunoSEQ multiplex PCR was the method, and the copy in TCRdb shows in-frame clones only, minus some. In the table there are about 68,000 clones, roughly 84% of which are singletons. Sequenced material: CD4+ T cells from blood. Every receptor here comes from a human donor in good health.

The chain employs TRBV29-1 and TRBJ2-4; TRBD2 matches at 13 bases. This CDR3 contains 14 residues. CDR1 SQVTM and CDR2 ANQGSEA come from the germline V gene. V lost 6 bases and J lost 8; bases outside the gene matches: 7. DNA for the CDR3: TGCAGCGTCCGAGAGACTAGCGGGAGGTACATTCAGTACTTC. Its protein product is CSVRETSGRYIQYF.

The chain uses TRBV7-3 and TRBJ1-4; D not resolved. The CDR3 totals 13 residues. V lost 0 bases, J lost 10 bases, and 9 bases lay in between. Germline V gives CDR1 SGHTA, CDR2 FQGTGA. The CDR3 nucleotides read TGTGCCAGCAGCTTAACGGCGAACGGAAAACTGTTTTTT. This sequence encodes CASSLTANGKLFF.

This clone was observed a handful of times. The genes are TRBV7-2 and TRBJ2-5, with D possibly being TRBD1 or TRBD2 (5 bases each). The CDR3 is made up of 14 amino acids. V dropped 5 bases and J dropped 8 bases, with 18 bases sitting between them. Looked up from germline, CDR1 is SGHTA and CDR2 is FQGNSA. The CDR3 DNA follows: TGTGCCAGCAGCGCCTCCTTTGGGGGTCTTACCCAGTACTTC. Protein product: CASSASFGGLTQYF.

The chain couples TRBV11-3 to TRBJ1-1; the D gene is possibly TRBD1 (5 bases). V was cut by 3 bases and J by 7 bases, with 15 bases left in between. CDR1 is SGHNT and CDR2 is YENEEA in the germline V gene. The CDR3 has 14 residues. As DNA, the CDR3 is TGTGCCAGCAGCTTTTGGGGCCCCAACGATGAAGCTTTCTTT. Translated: CASSFWGPNDEAFF.

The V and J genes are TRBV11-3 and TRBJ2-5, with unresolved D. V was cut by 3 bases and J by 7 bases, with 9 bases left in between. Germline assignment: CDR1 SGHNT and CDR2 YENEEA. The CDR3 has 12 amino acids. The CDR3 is CASSLKDGTQYF. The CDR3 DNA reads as TGTGCCAGCAGCTTGAAAGACGGGACCCAGTACTTC.

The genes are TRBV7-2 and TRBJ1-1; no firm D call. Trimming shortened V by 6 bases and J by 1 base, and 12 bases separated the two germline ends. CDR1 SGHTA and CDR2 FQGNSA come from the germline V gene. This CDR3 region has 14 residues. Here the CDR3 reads CASSNTGRNTEAFF. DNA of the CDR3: TGTGCCAGCAGTAATACTGGACGGAACACTGAAGCTTTCTTT.

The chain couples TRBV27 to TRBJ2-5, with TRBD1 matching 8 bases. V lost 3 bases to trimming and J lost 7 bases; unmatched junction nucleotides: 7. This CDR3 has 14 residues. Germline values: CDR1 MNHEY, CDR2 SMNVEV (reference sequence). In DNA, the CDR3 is TGTGCCAGCAGTTTCGGACAGGGTACGGGGACCCAGTACTTC. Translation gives CASSFGQGTGTQYF.

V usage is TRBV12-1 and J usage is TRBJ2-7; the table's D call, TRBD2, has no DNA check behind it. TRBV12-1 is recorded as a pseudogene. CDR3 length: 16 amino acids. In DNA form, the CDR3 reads TGTGCCAGCAGTCGGACTAGCGGGAGGATCTCCTACGAGCAGTACTTC. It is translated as CASSRTSGRISYEQYF.

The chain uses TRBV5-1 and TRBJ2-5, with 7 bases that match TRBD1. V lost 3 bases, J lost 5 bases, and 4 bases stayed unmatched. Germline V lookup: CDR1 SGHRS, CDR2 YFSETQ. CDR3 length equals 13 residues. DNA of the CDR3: TGCGCCAGCAGCTCAAGACAGGGTGAGACCCAGTACTTC. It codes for CASSSRQGETQYF.

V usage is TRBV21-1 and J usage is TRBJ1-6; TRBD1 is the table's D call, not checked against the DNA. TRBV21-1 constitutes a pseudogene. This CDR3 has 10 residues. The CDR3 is CAIRGHTLHF. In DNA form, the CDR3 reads TGTGCCATCAGGGGGCATACCCTCCACTTT.

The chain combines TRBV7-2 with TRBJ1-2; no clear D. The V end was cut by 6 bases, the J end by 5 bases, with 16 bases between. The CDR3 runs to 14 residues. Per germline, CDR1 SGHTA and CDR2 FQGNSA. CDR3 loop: CASSFFKNPYGYTF. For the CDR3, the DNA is TGTGCCAGCAGTTTTTTTAAGAACCCGTATGGCTACACCTTC.

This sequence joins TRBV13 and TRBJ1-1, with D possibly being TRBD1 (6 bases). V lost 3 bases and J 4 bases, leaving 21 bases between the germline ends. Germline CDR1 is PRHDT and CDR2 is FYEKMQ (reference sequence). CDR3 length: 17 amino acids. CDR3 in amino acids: CASSFSLGNTGTTEAFF. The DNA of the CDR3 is TGTGCCAGCAGCTTTAGTCTCGGGAATACAGGGACCACTGAAGCTTTCTTT.

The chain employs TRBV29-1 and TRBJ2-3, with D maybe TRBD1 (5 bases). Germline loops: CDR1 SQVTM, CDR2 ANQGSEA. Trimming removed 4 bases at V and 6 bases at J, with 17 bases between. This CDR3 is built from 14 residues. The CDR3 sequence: CSVVSRVQGDTQYF. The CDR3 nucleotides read TGCAGCGTTGTAAGCAGGGTTCAAGGGGATACGCAGTATTTT.

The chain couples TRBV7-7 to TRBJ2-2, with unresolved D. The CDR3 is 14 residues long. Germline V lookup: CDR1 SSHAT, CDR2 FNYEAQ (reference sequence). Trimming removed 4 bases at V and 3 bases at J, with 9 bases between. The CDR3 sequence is CASSSTHDTGELFF. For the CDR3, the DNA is TGTGCCAGCAGCTCAACTCACGACACCGGGGAGCTGTTTTTT.

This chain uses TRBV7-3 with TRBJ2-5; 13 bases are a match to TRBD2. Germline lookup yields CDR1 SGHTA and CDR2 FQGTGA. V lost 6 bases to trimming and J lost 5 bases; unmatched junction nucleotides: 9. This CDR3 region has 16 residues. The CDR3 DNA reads TGTGCCAGCAGTTCAGGCGGGACTAGCGGGGTGGAGACCCAGTACTTC. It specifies CASSSGGTSGVETQYF.

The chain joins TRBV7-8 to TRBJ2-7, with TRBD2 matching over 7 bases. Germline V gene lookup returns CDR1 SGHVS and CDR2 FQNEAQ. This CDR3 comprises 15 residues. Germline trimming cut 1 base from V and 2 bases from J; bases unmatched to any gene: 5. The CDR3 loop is CASSLELAAAYEQYF. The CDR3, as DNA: TGTGCCAGCAGCTTAGAGCTAGCGGCTGCCTACGAGCAGTACTTC.

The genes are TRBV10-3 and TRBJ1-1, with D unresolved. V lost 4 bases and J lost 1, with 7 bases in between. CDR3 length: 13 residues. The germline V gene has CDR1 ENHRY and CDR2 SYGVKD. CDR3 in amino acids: CAISGTKNTEAFF. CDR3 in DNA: TGTGCCATCAGTGGCACCAAGAACACTGAAGCTTTCTTT.

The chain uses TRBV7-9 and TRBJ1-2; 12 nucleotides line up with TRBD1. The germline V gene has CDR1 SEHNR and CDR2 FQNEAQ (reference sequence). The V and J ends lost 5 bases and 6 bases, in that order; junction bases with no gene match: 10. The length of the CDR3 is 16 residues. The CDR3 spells CASSTGQGARIHGYTF. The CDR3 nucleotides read TGTGCCAGCAGCACGGGACAGGGGGCGAGGATCCATGGCTACACCTTC.

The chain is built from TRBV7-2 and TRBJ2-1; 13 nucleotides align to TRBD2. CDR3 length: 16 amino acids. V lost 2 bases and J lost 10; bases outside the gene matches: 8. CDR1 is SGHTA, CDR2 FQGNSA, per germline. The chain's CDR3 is CASSLTPGLAGKEQFF. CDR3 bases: TGTGCCAGCAGCTTAACCCCGGGACTAGCGGGAAAGGAGCAGTTCTTC.

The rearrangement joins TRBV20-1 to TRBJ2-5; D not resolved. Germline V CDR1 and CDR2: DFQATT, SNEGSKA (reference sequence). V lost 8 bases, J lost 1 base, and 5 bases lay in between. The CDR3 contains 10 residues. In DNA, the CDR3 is TGCAGTCCGGCCCAAGAGACCCAGTACTTC. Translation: CSPAQETQYF.

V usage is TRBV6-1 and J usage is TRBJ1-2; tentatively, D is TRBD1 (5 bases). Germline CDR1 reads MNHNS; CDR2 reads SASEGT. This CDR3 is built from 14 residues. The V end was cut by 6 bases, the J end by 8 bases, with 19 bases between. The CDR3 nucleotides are TGTGCCAGCAGGGGACTAGGGATCGGTTTGGGCTACACCTTC. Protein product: CASRGLGIGLGYTF.

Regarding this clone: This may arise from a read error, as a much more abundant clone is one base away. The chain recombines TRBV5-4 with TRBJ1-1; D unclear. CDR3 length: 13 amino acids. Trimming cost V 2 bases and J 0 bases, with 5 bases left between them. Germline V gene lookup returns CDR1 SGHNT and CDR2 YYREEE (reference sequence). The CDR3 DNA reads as TGTGCCAGCAGCTTCAGGATGAACACTGAAGCTTTCTTT. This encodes CASSFRMNTEAFF.

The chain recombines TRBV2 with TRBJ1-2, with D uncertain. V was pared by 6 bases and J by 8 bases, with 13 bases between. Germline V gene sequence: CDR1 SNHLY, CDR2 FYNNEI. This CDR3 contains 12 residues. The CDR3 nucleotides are TGTGCCAGCAGCCCACGATTCGAGGGCTACACCTTC. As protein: CASSPRFEGYTF.